This T cell receptor (beta chain) is from a study of blood T cell repertoires in COVID-19 (dated by TCRdb to 2020 to 2022). Broadly, across the study: Samples from collaborators originated in the United States, Italy and Spain and spanned both the acute and convalescent phases of COVID-19. Samples were obtained from the ongoing ImmuneRACE study (first 160 participants) and from 1,254 subjects provided by 6 global collaborators. Where available, HLA class I and class II types were obtained from metadata supplied by the sample provider rather than from assay-based typing. The material from the prospective study consisted of cDNA or gDNA derived from T cells, B-cell-depleted T cells, or PBMCs. Sample metadata almost always included a de-identified subject ID, COVID-19 status, age in years and sex. Deeply sampled blood TCRbeta repertoires from subjects exposed to, actively infected with, or recovered from COVID-19 were included in the dataset. The repertoires were released in a freely available public database intended as a resource for research on the immune response to SARS-CoV-2.

TCRbeta CDR3 regions were amplified from genomic DNA using the immunoSEQ Assay, a bias-controlled multiplex PCR. On the study's bioinformatics: The number of nucleated cells in each sample was estimated from the amplification of reference gene primers within the assay. To quantify the absolute abundance of each unique TCRbeta CDR3 rearrangement, sequence reads were collapsed and filtered. For each sample, productive Simpson clonality was calculated as the square root of Simpson's diversity index across productive rearrangements. TCRdb retrieved this table from immuneACCESS and kept in-frame rearrangements only. Not all clones are present; in checked studies, unresolved V genes account for under half, and no reason is known for the remainder. That table gives V, J and clone size, and the DNA gave D and trimming. The sample table contains 59,000 or so clones; only one count was recorded for about 73% of them. Around 19% of the sample comes from the top ten.

Overall study outcomes, separate from this receptor: The amount of clinical and demographic metadata varied by source and participant and was provided uncurated.

About this clone itself: Its antigen is still unknown. No per-base quality is available; no much larger clone lies one base away.

Collaborating institutions collected whole blood in K2EDTA tubes following their own protocols. For TCRbeta analysis, collaborators shipped samples as frozen whole blood, isolated PBMCs, or DNA extracted from either of those sample types. V was cut back by 3 bases and J by 8 bases, leaving a gap of 7 bases between them. CDR1 is given as KGHSH and CDR2 as LQKENI, both from the germline V gene. Spanning cysteine to phenylalanine, the CDR3 consists of 12 amino acids. The only DNA kept is the CDR3, 36 bases in frame from the first base. The sample consisted of peripheral blood. The V and J genes are TRBV18 and TRBJ1-4, with the D segment identity uncertain. The TCR sequence derives from a woman between 45 and 65 years old with active or convalescent COVID-19. The CDR3 sequence is CASSPGREKLFF. At the DNA level, the sequence is TGTGCCAGCTCACCGGGGAGGGAAAAACTGTTTTTT.